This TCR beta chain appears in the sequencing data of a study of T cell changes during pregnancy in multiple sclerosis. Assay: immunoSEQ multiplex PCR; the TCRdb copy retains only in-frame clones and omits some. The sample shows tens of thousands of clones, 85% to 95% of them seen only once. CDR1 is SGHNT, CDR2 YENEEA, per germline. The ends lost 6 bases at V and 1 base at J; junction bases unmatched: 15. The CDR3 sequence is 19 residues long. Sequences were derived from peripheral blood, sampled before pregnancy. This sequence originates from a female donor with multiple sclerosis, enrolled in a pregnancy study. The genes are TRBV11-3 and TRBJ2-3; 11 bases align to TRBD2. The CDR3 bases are TGTGCCAGCAGGAGTATTCGGCCTAGCGGGAGGACTGGCACAGATACGCAGTATTTT. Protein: CASRSIRPSGRTGTDTQYF.